Many counts were recorded for the clone carrying this TCR beta chain. Its antigen is not identified. Researchers amplified the TCR beta CDR3 regions from RNA transcripts. A set of HTBI primers served as the primers for a first-round RT-PCR of the TCR CDR3. Each CDR3 protein gets one entry after TCRdb re-called the multiplex PCR reads with MiXCR. This table holds about 360,000 distinct CDR3 sequences, around 14% found once. The sample is drawn from a study of T cells in Graves' hyperthyroidism and ophthalmopathy. Overall study context: At initial diagnosis, before any treatment had begun, peripheral blood was obtained. General study results and limits: Blood held most thyroid clonotypes expanded above 0.001 frequency.

This CDR3 has 14 residues. Trimming stripped 4 bases from V and 2 bases from J, with 11 bases between. CDR1 and CDR2 (germline): MNHNS, SASEGT. The diagnostic basis comprised clinical symptoms, serum thyroxine and TRAb, thyroid ultrasound and orbital computed tomography. PBMCs were collected from a roughly 10 ml volume of fresh peripheral blood. The sample was blood. The chain couples TRBV6-1 to TRBJ1-1; D is unresolved. This sequence originates from a woman aged 18-29 years with Graves' hyperthyroidism. CDR3 sequence: CASSVSDGNTEAFF. The CDR3 DNA follows: TGTGCCAGCAGTGTTTCCGACGGTAACACTGAAGCTTTCTTT.